The rows below give T cell receptor beta chains drawn from one sample of a study of T cell changes during pregnancy in multiple sclerosis. Sequencing used immunoSEQ multiplex PCR; TCRdb keeps in-frame clones, though not all of them. Seen here are tens of thousands of clones, roughly nine tenths observed once, and the top ten hold less than 0.75%. This specimen was CD4+ T cells from peripheral blood mononuclear cells, taken before pregnancy. These receptor sequences come from a female donor with multiple sclerosis, enrolled in a pregnancy study. Each CDR3 is given with its conserved first and last residue. Each record gives: J gene, clone size, V gene, D gene, CDR3 protein, CDR3 DNA. D genes are given only for firm matches. Where a row states a size, it is once, few, many or the class of an expanded clone; other rows omit it.

J: TRBJ1-3; size: -; V: TRBV19; D: -; CDR3: CASSTDTLTGNTIYF; DNA: TGTGCCAGTAGTACGGACACTTTAACTGGAAACACCATATATTTT
J: TRBJ1-1; size: -; V: TRBV4-1; D: -; CDR3: CASSHGDSRNTEAFF; DNA: TGCGCCAGCAGCCACGGTGACAGTAGGAACACTGAAGCTTTCTTT
J: TRBJ2-5; size: -; V: TRBV2; D: TRBD2; CDR3: CASLPPSGGLQETQYF; DNA: TGTGCCAGCCTGCCCCCTAGCGGGGGCCTCCAAGAGACCCAGTACTTC
J: TRBJ1-6; size: -; V: TRBV7-3; D: -; CDR3: CASSSLTISYNSPLHF; DNA: TGTGCCAGCAGCTCCCTCACGATCAGCTATAATTCACCCCTCCACTTT
J: TRBJ2-5; size: once; V: TRBV29-1; D: -; CDR3: CSVGGETQYF; DNA: TGCAGCGTCGGGGGAGAGACCCAGTACTTC
J: TRBJ1-6; size: -; V: TRBV11-2; D: -; CDR3: CASSLGQGNYNSPLHF; DNA: TGTGCCAGCAGCTTAGGGCAGGGGAACTATAATTCACCCCTCCACTTT
J: TRBJ1-2; size: -; V: TRBV19; D: -; CDR3: CASSPGAEVYYGYTF; DNA: TGTGCCAGTAGTCCAGGGGCGGAGGTTTACTATGGCTACACCTTC
J: TRBJ2-7; size: -; V: TRBV4-3; D: -; CDR3: CASSQSLRAEQYF; DNA: TGCGCCAGCAGCCAATCTCTGAGGGCCGAGCAGTACTTC
J: TRBJ2-1; size: -; V: TRBV14; D: -; CDR3: CASSRPEAGTLYNEQFF; DNA: TGTGCCAGCAGCCGGCCGGAGGCGGGTACTCTCTACAATGAGCAGTTCTTC
J: TRBJ1-2; size: -; V: TRBV4-3; D: -; CDR3: CASSQDMTAGVGYTF; DNA: TGCGCCAGCAGCCAAGATATGACAGCCGGAGTGGGCTACACCTTC
J: TRBJ2-1; size: -; V: TRBV11-2; D: TRBD1; CDR3: CASSPEGVGGEQFF; DNA: TGTGCCAGCAGCCCAGAGGGGGTAGGGGGCGAGCAGTTCTTC
J: TRBJ2-1; size: once; V: TRBV7-2; D: TRBD2; CDR3: CASSLAGTTNNEQFF; DNA: TGTGCCAGCAGCTTAGCGGGGACTACCAACAATGAGCAGTTCTTC
J: TRBJ1-1; size: -; V: TRBV7-2; D: -; CDR3: CASSFDSKTEAFF; DNA: TGTGCCAGCAGCTTTGACAGCAAAACTGAAGCTTTCTTT
J: TRBJ1-1; size: -; V: TRBV7-3; D: TRBD1; CDR3: CASSQDRDTEAFF; DNA: TGTGCCAGCAGCCAGGACAGGGACACTGAAGCTTTCTTT